Listed below are T cell receptor beta chains from one sample, sequenced in a study of pediatric ulcerative colitis. TCRdb keeps only in-frame clones here, not all; method: immunoSEQ multiplex PCR. The profile shows fewer than 25,000 clones, 71% of them singletons. Sequenced sample: gut tissue. The receptors were gathered from a boy between 10 and 17 years old with severe ulcerative colitis. Both conserved end residues are part of each CDR3. The order of the fields is clone size, D gene, V gene, J gene, CDR3 protein, CDR3 DNA. The D gene is left open where the match is weak. Expanded clones are given a class, and other clones once, few, many or no size at all.

few	TRBD1	TRBV30	TRBJ1-4	CASRTGWEKLFF	TGTGCCTCAAGGACAGGGTGGGAAAAACTGTTTTTT
few	.	TRBV18	TRBJ2-7	CASSPGTQWEQYF	TGTGCCAGCTCACCTGGGACGCAGTGGGAGCAGTACTTC
.	.	TRBV29-1	TRBJ2-3	CSGGWGQTDTQYF	TGCAGCGGGGGCTGGGGGCAGACAGATACGCAGTATTTT
.	TRBD1	TRBV27	TRBJ2-7	CASSMRTGFYEQYF	TGTGCCAGCAGTATGAGGACAGGGTTCTACGAGCAGTACTTC
few	.	TRBV9	TRBJ2-5	CASSVGGEGTQYF	TGTGCCAGCAGCGTAGGGGGCGAGGGGACCCAGTACTTC
.	.	TRBV18	TRBJ2-4	CASSPPVGSSGADIQYF	TGTGCCAGCTCACCACCGGTCGGCTCTTCAGGGGCGGACATTCAGTACTTC
.	.	TRBV7-6	TRBJ2-5	CASSYAGEQTQYF	TGTGCCAGCAGCTATGCTGGGGAACAGACCCAGTACTTC
.	TRBD2	TRBV4-3	TRBJ2-1	CASSLFFSKLAGGPASYNEQFF	TGCGCCAGCAGCCTTTTCTTTTCAAAGCTAGCGGGGGGGCCAGCTAGCTACAATGAGCAGTTCTTC
once	TRBD1	TRBV9	TRBJ1-2	CASSEDRGIYGYTF	TGTGCCAGCAGCGAAGACAGGGGAATCTATGGCTACACCTTC
.	.	TRBV5-4	TRBJ1-2	CASSLGAGTTSYGYTF	TGTGCCAGCAGCTTAGGCGCGGGCACCACAAGCTATGGCTACACCTTC
.	.	TRBV5-4	TRBJ2-1	CASSFYGNRGNEQFF	TGTGCCAGCAGCTTTTATGGGAACCGGGGCAATGAGCAGTTCTTC
few	.	TRBV6-6	TRBJ2-3	CASSYGRRTDTQYF	TGTGCCAGCAGTTACGGACGGCGCACAGATACGCAGTATTTT
.	.	TRBV18	TRBJ2-7	CASSPQGGEQYF	TGTGCCAGCTCGCCGCAGGGGGGCGAGCAGTACTTC
medium-sized	TRBD2	TRBV14	TRBJ2-3	CASSQGTSGGADTQYF	TGTGCCAGCAGCCAAGGGACTAGCGGGGGGGCAGATACGCAGTATTTT
.	.	TRBV14	TRBJ1-1	CASSVNWDTEAFF	TGTGCCAGCAGCGTTAATTGGGACACTGAAGCTTTCTTT
.	.	TRBV7-3	TRBJ2-2	CASSLTTAGELFF	TGTGCCAGCAGCTTAACGACGGCCGGGGAGCTGTTTTTT
.	.	TRBV7-9	TRBJ2-5	CASNRGGETQYF	TGTGCCAGCAACAGGGGGGGAGAGACCCAGTACTTC
.	.	TRBV27	TRBJ1-5	CASSLRQTSNQPQHF	TGTGCCAGCAGTTTACGGCAGACAAGCAATCAGCCCCAGCATTTT